Sequencing of this T cell receptor (beta chain) was carried out in a study of cytomegalovirus exposure and HLA in healthy donors (dated by TCRdb to the late 2010s). Notes on the research overall: In an earlier analysis of some 550 of the donors, approximately 300 Gb of sequence data and 90 million to 130 million unique TCR beta sequences from about 179 million T cells were reported. An early release that covered about 600 HLA-typed donors contained about 300 gigabases of sequencing data and tens of millions of unique TCR sequences. Among the roughly 400 genotyped donors, around 81% belonged to the genetic ancestry cluster associated with self-reported Caucasian donors. The aim of the study was to test whether cataloging public T cell receptors could identify signatures of past pathogen exposure. Using immunosequencing, the study profiled T cell repertoires from 550 to 750 subjects and related those repertoires to cytomegalovirus serostatus. In addition to the first cohort of 666 subjects, a separate validation cohort of approximately 110 different subjects was used. To predict cytomegalovirus infection status, the study brought together high-throughput TCR immunosequencing, statistical association of individual TCRs with disease status, and machine learning. A later analysis re-examined previously published TCR beta repertoires from just over 650 donors and added high-resolution HLA genotyping to investigate patterns of TCR occurrence. Rather than drawing on any new phenotypic data, the later analysis identified candidate immune exposures from TCR beta sequences and the way those sequences occurred across donors. An earlier analysis of approximately 580 of the donors used high-throughput TCR beta sequencing to judge whether each TCR beta V gene segment behaved as functional or pseudogenic. Donor age, sex, ethnicity and CMV serostatus were collected together with the repertoire data. A later genetic analysis took genome-wide SNP genotypes for 398 of the 666 donors and used that subset as a discovery cohort. Every repertoire in the discovery cohort had been generated on one and the same sequencing platform. Both class I and class II loci were covered by HLA typing, at four-digit resolution. Typing coverage differed by locus: A, B, C, DRB1 and DQB1 were typed in about 629-630 donors, DQA1 in approximately 520, DPA1 in 600 to 610, and DPB1 in just under 490. Four or five DR-DQ haplotypes were handled as single units for association and clustering because linkage in the cohort was strong. Across around 400 genotyped donors of the cohort, an average of approximately 240,000 unique TCR beta nucleotide sequences per donor were sequenced, and roughly 18% of those sequences were non-productive.

The library was generated by the immunoSEQ multiplex PCR assay. For the multiplex PCR, a mixture combining 60 forward primers for TCR Vbeta segments and 13 reverse primers for TCR Jbeta segments was used. Amplification of the CDR3 region of rearranged TCR beta genes was performed with a multiplex PCR assay on genomic DNA. On the Illumina HiSeq System, the amplified TCR beta libraries were sequenced as 87-base-pair reads. Turning to the authors' computational methods: In a later analysis, 80 million or so unique TCR beta chains were counted across the 690 or so repertoires, and around 10 million of these chains were shared by at least two donors. A nearest-neighbor algorithm error-corrected the raw reads and collapsed the reads into unique sequences, merging closely related sequences to remove PCR and sequencing errors. Alignment of CDR3 sequences to IMGT reference sequences was used to assign V, D and J gene segments. For a sequence to be retained, a match of at least six nucleotides to both a V gene segment and a J gene segment was required. A rearrangement counted as productive if the CDR3 had no stop codons and remained in frame with V and J, and every other rearrangement counted as non-productive. Following IMGT convention, CDR3 was defined as the stretch from the second conserved V-encoded cysteine up to the conserved J-encoded phenylalanine. Sequences without an unambiguous match to a single V gene segment were excluded from the earlier analysis of over 500 of the donors. In an earlier analysis of approximately 500 of the donors, a V segment was called functional when productive rearrangements were above 56.7%, and segregating when the standard deviation between donors exceeded 5%. A statistical classification framework was built to diagnose cytomegalovirus status from the catalog of TCR beta chain sequences. In a later analysis, TCR nucleotide sequences were compared against IMGT/GENE-DB human TR gene sequences so that V and J genes could be assigned. The TCRdist pipeline was used in a later analysis to assign CDR3 sequences and most-parsimonious VDJ recombination scenarios. In a later analysis, each TCR beta chain was defined by its CDR3 amino acid sequence together with its V-gene family, and reads lacking a unique V-gene family were excluded. In a later analysis, 500 to 700 highly shared, low-generation-probability nucleotide sequences were removed to address suspected cross-contamination and a sequencing artifact. For each public chain, a later analysis derived a clonal expansion index from normalized ranks of inferred template counts within each repertoire. In a later analysis, generation probabilities were computed using a VDJ recombination model fitted to out-of-frame rearrangements, and the results were checked against IGoR. In a later analysis, TCR-TCR, TCR-HLA and TCR-CMV co-occurrence was scored with hypergeometric tests, and a repertoire-size bias correction was applied to TCR pairs. False discovery rates were estimated in a later analysis by permuting HLA or CMV assignments 20 times. In a later analysis, co-occurring TCRs were grouped using DBSCAN, with TCRdist sequence similarity added in when clustering inside HLA-allele-positive subsets. Repertoires with fewer than 30,000 or more than 120,000 public chains were left out of co-occurrence clustering, as were about 5 repertoires with anomalous nucleotide sharing. TCRdb re-hosts the immuneACCESS table, in-frame sequences only. Its copies lack some clones; in the studies checked, an unresolved V gene accounts for under half of them, and the cause for the rest is not known. V and J calls and clone size are as listed in that table; D and trimming were resolved from the DNA. In this sample's table one finds some 67,000 clones. The ten most abundant clones make up about 1.8% of the sample.

Reading the germline V gene gives CDR1 SQVTM and CDR2 ANQGSEA. The CDR3, from cysteine to phenylalanine, totals 13 residues. Only the CDR3 region is kept as DNA, spanning 39 bases read in frame from base 1. V was cut back by 1 base and J by 5 bases, leaving a gap of 10 bases between them. The full study reports these points: A further reported finding was that TCR beta sequences accurately predicted the HLA-A and HLA-B alleles for most subjects in the first cohort. In the study, around 150 TCR beta chains were listed as associated with cytomegalovirus. Specific HLA alleles were associated with over 15,000 TCR beta sequences at a false discovery rate of 0.05 in a later analysis. According to a later analysis, parvovirus B19, influenza, CMV and Epstein-Barr virus appeared linked to several top co-occurrence clusters. This cohort had only TCR beta chains sequenced, and the lack of alpha or paired-chain data limited which features could be detected. The 87-base-pair reads could not distinguish some IMGT-functional V segments, including TRBV6-2 and TRBV6-3, so those segments were excluded. In a later genetic analysis, fewer N-insertions in productive TCRs were reported among donors in an Asian-associated ancestry cluster than the roughly 700-donor mean. According to a later analysis, most CMV-associated TCR beta chains appeared to be HLA-restricted, and the HLA associations seemed to be driven largely by CMV exposure. The only immune exposure information available for the cohort was CMV serostatus. Cytomegalovirus status was reported to be diagnosed by the classifier with high specificity and sensitivity in both the original and validation cohorts. Because some donors lacked HLA typing at each locus, the association tests relied only on the typed subset. Strong co-occurrence of HLA alleles, especially DR and DQ, made assigning TCR associations to individual alleles difficult. In a later analysis, HLA-associated TCR beta chains were found to be more clonally expanded and to have lower generation probabilities than equally common non-associated chains. The authors suggested that the approach could potentially be extended to other disease states and immunological phenotypes. Most TCR sequences were seen in very few donors, while some public TCRs were found in many individuals. A later analysis found that TCR association rates varied across HLA loci, with DRB1 alleles showing the most associated TCRs and HLA-C alleles the fewest. Roughly uniform sequencing depth across donors was assumed in presence/absence analyses, although this assumption may not hold. Fewer than 20 rarely observed V segments, including chromosome 9 orphons, were excluded from the earlier analysis of a few hundred of the donors because counts were too low. A later genetic analysis associated a missense DCLRE1C variant with V-gene and J-gene trimming of TCR beta chains, and an independent cohort replicated the association. A group of highly shared sequence variants was considered likely to be a technical artifact of the sequencing pipeline. Linkage disequilibrium might explain the correlated functional status among segregating V segments, but an unknown experimental factor could not be excluded. In vitro tests confirmed that a few of the cytomegalovirus-associated TCR beta chains recognize cytomegalovirus antigens. An earlier analysis of 587 of the donors showed that most TCR beta V segments appeared in productive rearrangements either about 90% or about 30% of the time, which broadly matched IMGT annotations.

Regarding this clone: No antigen is known for it.

The cohort was made up of about 610 healthy bone marrow donors. All cohort members were sampled while nominally healthy, although unrecorded immune exposures were likely present. The donor tested CMV seronegative, placing the donor among the 300 to 400 seronegative members of the cohort. Each donor provided a peripheral blood sample, and peripheral blood mononuclear cells were used for TCR beta sequencing. The Qiagen DNeasy Blood Extraction Kit was used to extract genomic DNA from the blood cell samples. The receptor comes from a woman under 40 in good health and CMV-seronegative. This receptor chain uses TRBV29-1 and TRBJ2-3; the D gene is perhaps TRBD2, on 5 matching bases. Source material: PBMCs. The CDR3: CSVEGHEGDTQYF. The DNA is as follows: TGCAGCGTTGAAGGCCACGAGGGAGATACGCAGTATTTT.